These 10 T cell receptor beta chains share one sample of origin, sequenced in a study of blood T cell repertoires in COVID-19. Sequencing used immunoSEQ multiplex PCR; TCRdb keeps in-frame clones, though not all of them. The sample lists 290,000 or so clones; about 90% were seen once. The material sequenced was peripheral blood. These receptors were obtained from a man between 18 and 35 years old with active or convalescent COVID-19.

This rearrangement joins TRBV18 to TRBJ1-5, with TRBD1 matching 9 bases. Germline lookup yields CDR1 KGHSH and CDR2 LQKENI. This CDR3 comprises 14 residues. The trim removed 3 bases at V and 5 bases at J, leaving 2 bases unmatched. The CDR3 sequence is CASSPGTGYQPQHF. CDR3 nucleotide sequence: TGTGCCAGCTCACCCGGGACAGGGTATCAGCCCCAGCATTTT.

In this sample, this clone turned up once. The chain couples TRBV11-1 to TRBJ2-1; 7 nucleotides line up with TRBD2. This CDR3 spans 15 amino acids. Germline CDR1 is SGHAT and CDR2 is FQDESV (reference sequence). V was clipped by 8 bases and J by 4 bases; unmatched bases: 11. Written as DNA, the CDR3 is TGTGCCAGCTCTCCAGAGCGGGGATATTACAATGAGCAGTTCTTC. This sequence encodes CASSPERGYYNEQFF.

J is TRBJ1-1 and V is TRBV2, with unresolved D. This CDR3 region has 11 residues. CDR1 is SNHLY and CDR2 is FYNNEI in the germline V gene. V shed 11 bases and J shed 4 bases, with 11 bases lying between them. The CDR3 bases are TGTGCCGACCGGAGCGGCACTGAAGCTTTCTTT. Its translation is CADRSGTEAFF.

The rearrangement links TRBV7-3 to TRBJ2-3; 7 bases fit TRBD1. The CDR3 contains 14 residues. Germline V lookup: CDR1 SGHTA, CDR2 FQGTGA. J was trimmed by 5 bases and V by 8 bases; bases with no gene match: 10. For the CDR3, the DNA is TGTGCCAGCGCTCGAACAGGGGTTGGAGATACGCAGTATTTT. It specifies CASARTGVGDTQYF. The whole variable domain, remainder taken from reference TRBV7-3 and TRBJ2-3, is GAGVSQTPSNKVTEKGKYVELRCDPISGHTALYWYRQSLGQGPEFLIYFQGTGAADDSGLPNDRFFAVRPEGSVSTLKIQRTERGDSAVYLCASARTGVGDTQYFGPGTRLTVL.

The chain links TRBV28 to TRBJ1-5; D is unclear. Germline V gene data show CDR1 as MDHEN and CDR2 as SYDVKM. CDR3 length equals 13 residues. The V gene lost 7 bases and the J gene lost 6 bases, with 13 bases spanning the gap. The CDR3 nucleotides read TGTGCCAGCAATACTGCGCTGGTTCAGCCCCAGCATTTT. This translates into CASNTALVQPQHF.

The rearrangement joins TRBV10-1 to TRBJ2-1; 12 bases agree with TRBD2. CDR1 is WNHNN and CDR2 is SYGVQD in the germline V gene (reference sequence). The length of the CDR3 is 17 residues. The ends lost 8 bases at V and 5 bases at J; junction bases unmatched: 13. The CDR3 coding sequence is TGCGCCAGCTCACCTGAAACACGGACTAGCGGGAACAATGAGCAGTTCTTC. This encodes CASSPETRTSGNNEQFF.

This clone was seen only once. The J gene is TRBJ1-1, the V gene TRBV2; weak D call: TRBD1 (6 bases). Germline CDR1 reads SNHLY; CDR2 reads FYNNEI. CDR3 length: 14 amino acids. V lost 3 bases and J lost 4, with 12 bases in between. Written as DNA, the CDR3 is TGTGCCAGCAGTGAGTGGCAGGGGACCACTGAAGCTTTCTTT. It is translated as CASSEWQGTTEAFF.

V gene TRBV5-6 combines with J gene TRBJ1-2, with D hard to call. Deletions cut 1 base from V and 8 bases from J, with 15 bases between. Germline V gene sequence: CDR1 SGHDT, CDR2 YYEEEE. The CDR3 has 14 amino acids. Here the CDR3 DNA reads TGTGCCAGCAGCTTGTCGCAGGTCGCTGGGGGCTACACCTTC. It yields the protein CASSLSQVAGGYTF. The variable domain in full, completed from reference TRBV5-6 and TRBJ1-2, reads DAGVTQSPTHLIKTRGQQVTLRCSPKSGHDTVSWYQQALGQGPQFIFQYYEEEERQRGNFPDRFSGHQFPNYSSELNVNALLLGDSALYLCASSLSQVAGGYTFGSGTRLTVV.

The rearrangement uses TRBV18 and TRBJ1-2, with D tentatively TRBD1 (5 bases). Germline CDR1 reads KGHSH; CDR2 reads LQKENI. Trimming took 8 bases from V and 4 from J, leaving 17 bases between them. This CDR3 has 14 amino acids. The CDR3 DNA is TGTGCCAGCCACACGGGGGGAAACGGCTATGGCTACACCTTC. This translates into CASHTGGNGYGYTF.

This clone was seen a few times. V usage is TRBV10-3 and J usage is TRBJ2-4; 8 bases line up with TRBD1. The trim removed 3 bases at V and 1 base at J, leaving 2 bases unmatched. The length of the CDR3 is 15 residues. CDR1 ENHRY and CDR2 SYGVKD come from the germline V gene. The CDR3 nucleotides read TGTGCCATCAGTGACAGGGGGCCGGCCAAAAACATTCAGTACTTC. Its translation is CAISDRGPAKNIQYF.